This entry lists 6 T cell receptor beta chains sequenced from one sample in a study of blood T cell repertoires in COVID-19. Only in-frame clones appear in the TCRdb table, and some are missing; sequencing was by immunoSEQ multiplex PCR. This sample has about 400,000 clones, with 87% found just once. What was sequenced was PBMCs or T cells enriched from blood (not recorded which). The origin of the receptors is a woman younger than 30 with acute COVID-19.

Written as DNA, the CDR3 is TGTGCCAGCTCATTTCCCGGGACAACGAAAAACATTCAGTACTTC. It translates to CASSFPGTTKNIQYF. The chain combines TRBV18 with TRBJ2-4; the D gene is possibly TRBD1 (6 bases). Germline lookup yields CDR1 KGHSH and CDR2 LQKENI. V was pared by 5 bases and J by 4 bases, with 15 bases between. The length of the CDR3 is 15 residues.

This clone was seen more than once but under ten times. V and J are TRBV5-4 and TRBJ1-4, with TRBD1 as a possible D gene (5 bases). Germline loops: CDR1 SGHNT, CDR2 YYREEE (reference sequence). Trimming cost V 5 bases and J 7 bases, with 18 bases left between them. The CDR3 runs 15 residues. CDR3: CASSSPGGASEKLFF. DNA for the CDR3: TGTGCCAGCAGTTCTCCGGGAGGGGCGTCTGAAAAACTGTTTTTT.

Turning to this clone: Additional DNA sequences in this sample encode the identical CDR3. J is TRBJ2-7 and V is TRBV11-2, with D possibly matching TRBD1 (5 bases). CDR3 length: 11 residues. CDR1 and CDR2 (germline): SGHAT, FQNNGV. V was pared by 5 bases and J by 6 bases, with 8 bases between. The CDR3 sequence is CASSPQGEQYF. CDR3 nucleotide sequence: TGTGCCAGCAGCCCCCAGGGCGAGCAGTACTTC.

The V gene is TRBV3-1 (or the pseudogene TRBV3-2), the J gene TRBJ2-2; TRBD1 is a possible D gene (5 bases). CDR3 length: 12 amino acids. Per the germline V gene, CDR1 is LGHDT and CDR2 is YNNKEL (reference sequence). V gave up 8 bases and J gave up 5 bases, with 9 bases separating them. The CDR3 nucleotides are TGTGCCAGCTTTAGGGGTACCGGGGAGCTGTTTTTT. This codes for CASFRGTGELFF.

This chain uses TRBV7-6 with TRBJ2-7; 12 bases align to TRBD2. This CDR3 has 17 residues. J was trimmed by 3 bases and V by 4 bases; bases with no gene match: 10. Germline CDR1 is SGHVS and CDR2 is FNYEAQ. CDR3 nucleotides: TGTGCCAGCAGCTCCAGGACACGACTAGCGGGAGACTACGAGCAGTACTTC. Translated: CASSSRTRLAGDYEQYF.

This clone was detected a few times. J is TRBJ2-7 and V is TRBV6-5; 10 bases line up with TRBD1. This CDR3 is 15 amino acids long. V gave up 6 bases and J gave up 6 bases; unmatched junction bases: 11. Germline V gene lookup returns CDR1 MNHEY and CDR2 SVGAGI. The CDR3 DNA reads TGTGCCAGCAGGATTGGGACAGGGGTTAAAGTCGAGCAGTACTTC. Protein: CASRIGTGVKVEQYF.